This T cell receptor (beta chain) was sequenced for a study of T cell responses to AZD1222 COVID-19 vaccine. Background on the study: Pooling covered second doses at about 4 or about 12 weeks.

Using immunoSEQ multiplex PCR, the repertoire was profiled, and TCRdb retains in-frame clones only, with some absent. Here the sample spans approximately 160,000 clones, 85% to 95% being singletons. The CDR3 spans 11 residues. V shed 6 bases and J shed 5 bases, with 10 bases lying between them. Germline-derived CDR1 and CDR2 are DFQATT and SNEGSKA (reference sequence). Study-wide findings and caveats: Repertoires in all cases were sampled only once the peak T cell response had passed. There were vaccine-associated CD4 TCRs across spike, dominant at 160-218 and 743-854. The reported proportion of spike-specific TCRs targeting unmutated variant regions was nearly half.

This clone was seen just once. Its specificity is unknown. V gene TRBV20-1 combines with J gene TRBJ2-5; D gene ambiguous. Sequenced material: peripheral blood, taken on day 0 of AZD1222 vaccination. The clonotype originates from an adult in good health. CDR3 loop: CSARPGETQYF. CDR3 nucleotide sequence: TGCAGTGCGAGACCCGGGGAGACCCAGTACTTC.